This T cell receptor (beta chain) stems from a study of human T cells and chemical hapten exposure. Noted time point: patch test 2, 6 weeks after DPC sensitization. As for treatment: therapeutic diphenylcyclopropenone sensitization with weekly scalp DPC. This clonotype was counted between two and nine times. Unique molecular identifiers were attached to individual cDNA molecules within the library. One entry per CDR3 protein, called by TCRdb with MiXCR from the RACE reads. The data hold about 73,000 distinct CDR3 sequences, with 8.5% observed a single time. Sequencing was performed on whole blood, taken in connection with sensitization to the hapten diphenylcyclopropenone (DPC). The receptor comes from a woman in her forties or fifties with alopecia areata. Some clones in this sample may be carry-over from other donors' samples.

CDR3: CAISEKDRANYEQYF. The CDR3 bases are TGTGCCATCAGTGAGAAGGACAGAGCAAACTACGAGCAGTACTTC. The chain is built from TRBV10-3 and TRBJ2-7; TRBD1 is a possible D gene (6 bases). In germline, CDR1 is ENHRY, CDR2 SYGVKD. With 2 bases removed from V and 3 bases from J, the gap between germline ends came to 14 bases. CDR3 length equals 15 residues.